Listed below are T cell receptor beta chains from one sample, sequenced in a study of blood T cell repertoires in COVID-19. Data came from immunoSEQ multiplex PCR; TCRdb stores just in-frame clones and leaves some out. This sample carries 95,000 to 130,000 clones, around four fifths of them seen once, and the ten largest clones take less than 9%. Sequences were obtained from peripheral blood. These receptors came from a man aged 65-85 years with active or convalescent COVID-19. CDR3s include the opening cysteine and the closing phenylalanine or tryptophan. The D gene is left open where the match is weak. The size of a clone is reported for some rows only, either as once, few or many, or as a class for expanded clones.

TRBV4-1	TRBD2	17	NA	TRBJ2-1	CASSQPTSGRAKNEQFF	TGCGCCAGCAGCCAACCAACTAGCGGGAGGGCCAAGAATGAGCAGTTCTTC
TRBV28	TRBD1	15	NA	TRBJ2-3	CASSYGTAGTDTQYF	TGTGCCAGCAGTTATGGGACAGCAGGTACAGATACGCAGTATTTT
TRBV11-3	NA	16	few	TRBJ1-1	CASSPRRPDKNTEAFF	TGTGCCAGCAGCCCGCGGCGTCCGGACAAGAACACTGAAGCTTTCTTT
TRBV7-9	NA	15	once	TRBJ2-1	CASSPLRQGSNEQFF	TGTGCCAGCAGCCCCCTGCGTCAGGGCAGTAATGAGCAGTTCTTC
TRBV28	NA	14	NA	TRBJ1-2	CASSPSTVPYGYTF	TGTGCCAGCAGTCCGAGTACAGTGCCCTATGGCTACACCTTC
TRBV6-2/TRBV6-3	NA	13	NA	TRBJ1-1	CASSYSAGKRAFF	TGTGCCAGCAGTTACTCTGCGGGGAAACGAGCTTTCTTT
TRBV5-4	NA	13	NA	TRBJ1-2	CASSFSGVGGYTF	TGTGCCAGCAGCTTTTCAGGGGTCGGTGGCTACACCTTC
TRBV18	NA	11	NA	TRBJ2-5	CASTERETQYF	TGTGCCAGCACGGAGCGGGAGACCCAGTACTTC
TRBV7-2	NA	12	NA	TRBJ2-1	CASSRRGAEQFF	TGTGCCAGCAGCAGACGGGGGGCTGAGCAGTTCTTC
TRBV7-2	NA	19	NA	TRBJ2-5	CASSLVPFVAGMGIKTQYF	TGTGCCAGCAGCTTAGTACCGTTCGTTGCGGGAATGGGAATAAAGACCCAGTACTTC
TRBV24-1	TRBD2	14	NA	TRBJ2-3	CATTAGGQPDTQYF	TGTGCCACCACAGCGGGAGGGCAGCCAGATACGCAGTATTTT
TRBV27	TRBD2	16	NA	TRBJ2-7	CASSLEWTSGRYEQYF	TGTGCCAGCAGTTTAGAGTGGACTAGCGGGAGGTACGAGCAGTACTTC
TRBV19	TRBD1	14	NA	TRBJ2-5	CASRDRGRGETQYF	TGTGCCAGTAGGGACAGGGGACGGGGAGAGACCCAGTACTTC
TRBV5-4	TRBD2	14	NA	TRBJ2-7	CASRAGERPYEQYF	TGTGCCAGCCGCGCGGGAGAAAGGCCTTACGAGCAGTACTTC
TRBV28	NA	15	NA	TRBJ1-5	CASIGRKTDNQPQHF	TGTGCCAGCATCGGGAGGAAGACAGACAATCAGCCCCAGCATTTT
TRBV24-1	NA	14	NA	TRBJ2-3	CATSESGRTDTQYF	TGTGCCACCAGTGAATCGGGGAGGACAGATACGCAGTATTTT
TRBV10-1	TRBD1	15	NA	TRBJ1-2	CASTQGGQGDYGYTF	TGCGCCAGCACTCAGGGCGGACAGGGAGACTATGGCTACACCTTC
TRBV5-3	TRBD1	15	NA	TRBJ2-1	CARSGGTGITNEQFF	TGTGCCAGAAGCGGAGGGACAGGGATCACCAATGAGCAGTTCTTC
TRBV29-1	NA	12	NA	TRBJ1-1	CSVGQTNTEAFF	TGCAGCGTGGGACAAACGAACACTGAAGCTTTCTTT
TRBV27	NA	18	NA	TRBJ2-1	CASSLLASGGGSYNEQFF	TGTGCCAGCAGTTTGTTGGCTAGCGGAGGGGGCTCCTACAATGAGCAGTTCTTC
TRBV5-6	TRBD2	14	NA	TRBJ2-7	CASRLSGRRYEQYF	TGTGCCAGCAGGCTTAGCGGGAGAAGGTACGAGCAGTACTTC
TRBV6-2/TRBV6-3	TRBD1	17	NA	TRBJ2-7	CASSYSMDREWSYEQYF	TGTGCCAGCAGTTACTCCATGGACAGGGAATGGTCCTACGAGCAGTACTTC
TRBV5-1	NA	14	NA	TRBJ1-2	CASSFSDPNYGYTF	TGCGCCAGCAGCTTTTCAGATCCTAACTATGGCTACACCTTC
TRBV15	TRBD1	14	once	TRBJ1-1	CATSGGQPYTEAFF	TGTGCCACCAGCGGGGGACAGCCTTACACTGAAGCTTTCTTT
TRBV20-1	NA	11	NA	TRBJ2-1	CSARRGNEQFF	TGCAGTGCGCGTAGGGGTAATGAGCAGTTCTTC
TRBV24-1	NA	13	NA	TRBJ1-4	CATSDFLGGKLFF	TGTGCCACCAGTGATTTTTTGGGGGGAAAACTGTTTTTT
TRBV4-1	TRBD1	16	NA	TRBJ2-3	CASSQDAQGTPDTQYF	TGCGCCAGCAGCCAAGATGCACAGGGGACGCCAGATACGCAGTATTTT
TRBV7-2	TRBD2	13	few	TRBJ2-7	CASSLAESGGRHF	TGTGCCAGCAGCTTAGCAGAGAGCGGGGGCAGGCACTTC
TRBV30	NA	13	once	TRBJ1-5	CAFSGEHNQPQHF	TGTGCCTTTTCAGGGGAGCACAATCAGCCCCAGCATTTT
TRBV2	TRBD1	14	NA	TRBJ1-1	CASSPDRGNTEAFF	TGTGCCAGCAGCCCGGACAGGGGGAACACTGAAGCTTTCTTT
TRBV20-1	NA	11	NA	TRBJ1-2	CSASLLHGYTF	TGCAGTGCTAGTCTCCTACATGGCTACACCTTC
TRBV29-1	NA	11	NA	TRBJ1-2	CSVEVSYGYTF	TGCAGCGTTGAAGTTAGCTATGGCTACACCTTC
TRBV6-4	TRBD2	18	NA	TRBJ2-3	CASSDSAGAGGGTDTQYF	TGTGCCAGCAGTGACTCAGCAGGAGCGGGAGGGGGCACAGATACGCAGTATTTT
TRBV29-1	TRBD1	17	NA	TRBJ1-2	CSVEDRWDRAAYRGYTF	TGCAGCGTTGAAGATCGGTGGGACAGGGCTGCGTATCGGGGCTACACCTTC
TRBV20-1	TRBD2	11	once	TRBJ2-7	CSANSGHEQYF	TGCAGTGCTAATAGCGGGCACGAGCAGTACTTC
TRBV18	NA	13	NA	TRBJ2-7	CASSPMGGYEQYF	TGTGCCAGCTCACCAATGGGGGGCTACGAGCAGTACTTC
TRBV19	TRBD2	16	NA	TRBJ2-7	CASSTPSGGAAYEQYF	TGTGCCAGTAGTACCCCTAGCGGGGGGGCCGCCTACGAGCAGTACTTC
TRBV5-5	NA	14	few	TRBJ1-4	CASSDTAGNEKLFF	TGTGCCAGCAGTGATACGGCGGGTAATGAAAAACTGTTTTTT
TRBV4-3	NA	15	NA	TRBJ1-5	CASSLQVTSNQPQHF	TGCGCCAGCAGCCTGCAGGTAACTAGCAATCAGCCCCAGCATTTT
TRBV6-1	NA	20	NA	TRBJ2-6	CASSDYHLRGATGGANVLTF	TGTGCCAGCAGTGATTACCACCTCAGGGGAGCCACGGGAGGGGCCAACGTCCTGACTTTC